These 26 T cell receptor beta chains originate from one sample sequenced in a study of shared clonotypes between healthy human individuals. Only in-frame clones appear in the TCRdb table, and some are missing; sequencing was by immunoSEQ multiplex PCR. The sample contains approximately 530,000 clones, around 95% of which appear only once. The sample taken for sequencing was naive CD4+ T cells sorted from blood. Subset: CD45RA+ positively selected. The origin of the receptors is a woman aged 25 to 39 in good health.

V usage is TRBV10-1 and J usage is TRBJ1-1; 10 nucleotides match TRBD1. J was trimmed by 8 bases and V by 5 bases; bases with no gene match: 5. The CDR3 loop spans 13 amino acids. Germline V gene data show CDR1 as WNHNN and CDR2 as SYGVQD (reference sequence). In nucleotides, the CDR3 is TGCGCCAGCAGTAGGACAGGGGGGCTGGAAGCTTTCTTT. Its protein product is CASSRTGGLEAFF.

The V gene is TRBV6-1, the J gene TRBJ2-3, with 8 bases identical to TRBD2. Germline trimming cut 5 bases from V and 6 bases from J; bases unmatched to any gene: 7. The CDR3 runs 14 residues. The germline gives CDR1 MNHNS, CDR2 SASEGT. The CDR3 spells CASSPQREMDTQYF. CDR3 DNA: TGTGCCAGCAGTCCCCAGCGGGAGATGGATACGCAGTATTTT.

The J gene is TRBJ1-3, the V gene TRBV30; D gene ambiguous. The CDR3 extends over 15 amino acids. Germline V gene data show CDR1 as GTSNPN and CDR2 as SVGIG (reference sequence). V was shortened by 1 base and J by 4 bases, with 14 bases between the two germline ends. As DNA, the CDR3 is TGTGCCTGGAGTGAGACGGGCAAAACCGGAAACACCATATATTTT. Protein product: CAWSETGKTGNTIYF.

In its sample, this clone was seen once. The J gene is TRBJ2-5, the V gene TRBV6-1, with D hard to call. The end of the DNA fits TRBJ2-7 better, so the J call may be wrong. Germline CDR1 MNHNS, CDR2 SASEGT. CDR3 length: 14 residues. CDR3 sequence (DNA): TGTGCCAGCAGCGAAAGGACGGCTTCCTACGAGCAGTACTTC. This sequence encodes CASSERTASYEQYF.

The chain employs TRBV14 and TRBJ2-5, with D tentatively TRBD2 (6 bases). CDR3 length: 14 amino acids. Trimming stripped 1 base from V and 11 bases from J, with 17 bases between. Germline CDR1 reads SGHDN; CDR2 reads FVKESK. In DNA, the CDR3 is TGTGCCAGCAGCCAAGGCGGGGAGAGTATGCAGCAGTACTTC. Translated, it gives CASSQGGESMQQYF.

The CDR3 bases are TGTGCCAGCAGCTCACGGGACAGTAATAGCAATCAGCCCCAGCATTTT. This gives the protein CASSSRDSNSNQPQHF. The genes are TRBV7-7 and TRBJ1-5; 7 bases fit TRBD1. The CDR3 is 16 residues long. Germline CDR1 SSHAT, CDR2 FNYEAQ (reference sequence). With 4 bases clipped from V and 0 bases from J, the junction kept 6 bases outside the gene matches.

This rearrangement joins TRBV28 to TRBJ2-1; D possibly corresponds to TRBD2 (6 bases). The CDR3 runs to 14 residues. Between the trimmed V and J ends, which lost 6 bases and 10 bases, there was a span of 19 bases. Germline assignment: CDR1 MDHEN and CDR2 SYDVKM. The CDR3 is CASSPLGGKDEQFF. The DNA for the CDR3 is TGTGCCAGCAGCCCCCTTGGCGGGAAGGACGAGCAGTTCTTC.

This chain links TRBV7-8 with TRBJ1-2; no clear D. V was cut by 1 base and J by 7 bases, with 10 bases left in between. Germline loops: CDR1 SGHVS, CDR2 FQNEAQ. The CDR3 runs 13 residues. The CDR3 sequence is CASSLESALGYTF. Written as DNA, the CDR3 is TGTGCCAGCAGCTTAGAGTCGGCCCTTGGCTACACCTTC.

This clone was observed a handful of times. The sample has other DNA sequences that encode this CDR3 too. The CDR3 here is CASSVAGNGNTIYF. The CDR3, as DNA: TGTGCCAGCAGCGTAGCGGGGAATGGAAACACCATATATTTT. The chain has TRBV9 and TRBJ1-3, with no clear D. Trimming took off 0 bases at V and 3 bases at J, with 7 bases between the two ends. The CDR3 has 14 residues. Germline CDR1 is SGDLS and CDR2 is YYNGEE. Based on the CDR3 plus reference TRBV9 and TRBJ1-3, the full variable domain is DSGVTQTPKHLITATGQRVTLRCSPRSGDLSVYWYQQSLDQGLQFLIQYYNGEERAKGNILERFSAQQFPDLHSELNLSSLELGDSALYFCASSVAGNGNTIYFGEGSWLTVV.

This chain uses TRBV7-8 with TRBJ1-4; 8 nucleotides align to TRBD1. This CDR3 region has 15 residues. V was pared by 5 bases and J by 8 bases, with 10 bases of the junction left unmatched. Looked up from germline, CDR1 is SGHVS and CDR2 is FQNEAQ. The CDR3 reads CASSVRQGFGEKLFF. The CDR3 DNA reads TGTGCCAGCAGCGTAAGACAGGGGTTCGGAGAAAAACTGTTTTTT.

The chain couples TRBV18 to TRBJ2-7; 8 nucleotides align to TRBD1. This CDR3 is 14 amino acids long. The germline V gene has CDR1 KGHSH and CDR2 LQKENI. Trimming at V came to 2 bases and at J to 12 bases, leaving 12 bases not matched to a gene. The CDR3 region is CASSPAGQDFWRYF. The DNA of the CDR3 is TGTGCCAGCTCACCAGCGGGACAGGACTTCTGGCGGTACTTC.

The rearrangement joins TRBV28 to TRBJ1-1; 8 positions match TRBD1. The CDR3 is 15 amino acids. V was pared by 0 bases and J by 5 bases, with 5 bases of the junction left unmatched. The V gene's germline CDR1 is MDHEN and CDR2 SYDVKM. The CDR3 spells CASSLWQGARTEAFF. CDR3 DNA: TGTGCCAGCAGTTTATGGCAGGGGGCGAGAACTGAAGCTTTCTTT.

The rearrangement links TRBV15 to TRBJ2-2; tentative D call: TRBD2 (6 bases). This CDR3 comprises 16 residues. Trimming removed 4 bases from V and 5 bases from J, with 17 bases in between. Germline lookup yields CDR1 LNHNV and CDR2 YYDKDF (reference sequence). CDR3 loop: CATSINRRVLTGELFF. CDR3 coding DNA: TGTGCCACCAGCATTAATAGGAGGGTTCTAACCGGGGAGCTGTTTTTT.

The V gene is TRBV7-8, the J gene TRBJ1-5; D unclear. Trimming stripped 0 bases from V and 0 bases from J, with 6 bases between. From germline, CDR1 is SGHVS and CDR2 FQNEAQ. This CDR3 comprises 15 residues. For the CDR3, the DNA is TGTGCCAGCAGCTTAGCAGGGAGTAGCAATCAGCCCCAGCATTTT. It yields the protein CASSLAGSSNQPQHF. The full variable domain, completed using reference TRBV7-8 and TRBJ1-5, is GAGVSQSPRYKVAKRGQDVALRCDPISGHVSLFWYQQALGQGPEFLTYFQNEAQLDKSGLPSDRFFAERPEGSVSTLKIQRTQQEDSAVYLCASSLAGSSNQPQHFGDGTRLSIL.

This chain links TRBV6-1 with TRBJ2-7; 9 bases fit TRBD1. The CDR3 totals 16 residues. From germline, CDR1 is MNHNS and CDR2 SASEGT. Trimming removed 3 bases from V and 0 bases from J; junction bases left unmatched: 6. CDR3 nucleotides: TGTGCCAGCAGTGACCGAGGACAGGGGCGCTCCTACGAGCAGTACTTC. Translated: CASSDRGQGRSYEQYF.

V gene TRBV7-7 combines with J gene TRBJ2-5; 10 bases line up with TRBD1. CDR3 length equals 15 residues. Trimming removed 5 bases from V and 5 bases from J; junction bases left unmatched: 8. The germline V gene encodes CDR1 SSHAT and CDR2 FNYEAQ (reference sequence). CDR3: CASSRGTGVSETQYF. The CDR3 DNA follows: TGTGCCAGCAGCCGAGGGACAGGGGTGTCTGAGACCCAGTACTTC.

The chain combines TRBV5-1 with TRBJ2-7; a weak D match, TRBD2 (5 bases). Trimming pared 5 bases from V and 0 bases from J, leaving 15 bases between. CDR1 SGHRS and CDR2 YFSETQ come from the germline V gene. The CDR3 spans 15 residues. The CDR3 sequence is CASSFLFGSSYEQYF. In DNA form, the CDR3 reads TGCGCCAGCAGTTTTTTATTTGGGAGCTCCTACGAGCAGTACTTC.

The V gene is TRBV10-3, the J gene TRBJ2-7; the D gene is possibly TRBD2 (5 bases). Trimming pared 5 bases from V and 2 bases from J, leaving 10 bases between. Germline loops: CDR1 ENHRY, CDR2 SYGVKD. The CDR3 is made up of 13 amino acids. The CDR3 here is CAISSPGAYEQYF. DNA of the CDR3: TGTGCCATCAGTAGTCCCGGGGCCTACGAGCAGTACTTC.

The gene calls are TRBV7-2 and TRBJ2-5; D is possibly TRBD1 (5 bases). The CDR3 covers 14 residues. The germline V gene encodes CDR1 SGHTA and CDR2 FQGNSA. V was cut by 5 bases and J by 5 bases, with 15 bases left in between. CDR3 protein: CASSPSQGRETQYF. The DNA for the CDR3 is TGTGCCAGCAGCCCCTCCCAGGGTCGTGAGACCCAGTACTTC.

The chain combines TRBV4-2 with TRBJ2-2; 10 bases line up with TRBD2. Trimming took 1 base from V and 6 from J; bases not matched to a gene: 8. The CDR3 sequence is 17 residues long. Looked up from germline, CDR1 is LGHNA and CDR2 is YNFKEQ. CDR3 in amino acids: CASSQANTSGIAGELFF. The CDR3 region has the DNA TGTGCCAGCAGCCAAGCAAACACTAGCGGGATCGCCGGGGAGCTGTTTTTT.

V is TRBV11-2 and J is TRBJ2-1, with 9 nucleotides matching TRBD2. Trimming took 5 bases from V and 10 from J; bases not matched to a gene: 15. The CDR3 has 16 residues. Germline V gene data show CDR1 as SGHAT and CDR2 as FQNNGV. The CDR3 loop is CASSPVGGSGSLEQFF. The CDR3 bases are TGTGCCAGCAGCCCCGTCGGTGGTAGCGGGAGCTTAGAGCAGTTCTTC.

V usage is TRBV28 and J usage is TRBJ1-4; the D gene is possibly TRBD1 (5 bases). CDR1 and CDR2 (germline): MDHEN, SYDVKM. V was shortened by 7 bases and J by 8 bases, with 14 bases between the two germline ends. The CDR3 has 13 residues. This CDR3 is CASTSRGFEKLFF. The CDR3 region has the DNA TGTGCCAGCACTTCCCGGGGGTTCGAAAAACTGTTTTTT.

The sample holds one count of this clone. V gene TRBV5-4 combines with J gene TRBJ2-5; the match to TRBD2 covers 8 bases. The CDR3 contains 15 residues. V shed 2 bases, J shed 4 bases, and the junction held 7 bases outside the gene matches. In germline, CDR1 is SGHNT, CDR2 YYREEE (reference sequence). The CDR3 bases are TGTGCCAGCAGCTTTGGGACTAGTAAGGGAGAGACCCAGTACTTC. Its protein is CASSFGTSKGETQYF. The full variable domain, its missing parts supplied by reference TRBV5-4 and TRBJ2-5, is ETGVTQSPTHLIKTRGQQVTLRCSSQSGHNTVSWYQQALGQGPQFIFQYYREEENGRGNFPPRFSGLQFPNYSSELNVNALELDDSALYLCASSFGTSKGETQYFGPGTRLLVL.

The CDR3 DNA sequence: TGTGCCAGCAGCCAAAGGGGGGGCGGCACTGAAGCTTTCTTT. Encoded protein: CASSQRGGGTEAFF. This chain links TRBV27 with TRBJ1-1; TRBD1 is a possible D gene (6 bases). CDR1 and CDR2 (germline): MNHEY, SMNVEV (reference sequence). Trimming stripped 6 bases from V and 4 bases from J, with 15 bases between. This CDR3 region has 14 residues.

The chain carries TRBV4-2 and TRBJ2-2; possible D gene TRBD1, 6 bases. Germline V gives CDR1 LGHNA, CDR2 YNFKEQ. V lost 11 bases and J 0 bases, leaving 10 bases between the germline ends. CDR3 size: 13 residues. CDR3 nucleotides: TGTGCCGCCAAGGGGGCGAACACCGGGGAGCTGTTTTTT. Translated: CAAKGANTGELFF.

This chain joins TRBV5-1 and TRBJ2-5; TRBD1 or TRBD2 may be the D gene (6 bases each). Trimming removed 4 bases from V and 6 bases from J, with 16 bases in between. Per the germline V gene, CDR1 is SGHRS and CDR2 is YFSETQ. CDR3 size: 14 residues. The CDR3 loop reads CASSQRQEGKTQYF. In DNA form, the CDR3 reads TGCGCCAGCAGCCAACGACAGGAGGGGAAGACCCAGTACTTC.